The 19 T cell receptor beta chains below come from one sample, sequenced in a study of T cells in Graves' hyperthyroidism and ophthalmopathy. Amplification yielded TCR beta CDR3 regions, with RNA transcripts as the source. With the HTBI primer set, the TCR CDR3 went through a first round of RT-PCR. TCRdb itself ran the multiplex PCR reads through MiXCR, one entry per CDR3 protein. Counted here are over 450,000 distinct CDR3 sequences, roughly 15% occurring once; the ten biggest clones make up about 16%. Sequenced material: blood. These receptors came from a woman aged 18 to 35 with Graves' ophthalmopathy.

Ten or more counts support this clonotype. The CDR3 DNA reads TGTGCCAGCAGTGAAGGCCCCTCCCGTGCGGGGGTTGGAAATGAGCAGTTCTTC. This sequence encodes CASSEGPSRAGVGNEQFF. This sequence joins TRBV6-1 and TRBJ2-1; 7 bases match TRBD2. CDR3 size: 18 residues. The V gene end was trimmed by 1 base and the J gene end by 7 bases; junction bases not matched to a gene: 16. Germline V gene lookup returns CDR1 MNHNS and CDR2 SASEGT.

This chain connects TRBV20-1 to TRBJ1-1, with D unresolved. Trimming removed 2 bases from V and 1 base from J, with 11 bases in between. CDR1 is DFQATT and CDR2 is SNEGSKA in the germline V gene (reference sequence). The CDR3 runs 14 residues. The CDR3 protein is CSARPSGGNTEAFF. The CDR3 DNA sequence: TGCAGTGCTAGACCGAGCGGAGGGAACACTGAAGCTTTCTTT.

Many counts were recorded for this clonotype. The CDR3 is CSARRREGTDTQYF. In nucleotides, the CDR3 is TGCAGTGCTAGAAGGCGGGAGGGCACAGATACGCAGTATTTT. V is TRBV20-1 and J is TRBJ2-3; 8 bases line up with TRBD2. Losses at the gene ends were 2 bases for V and 1 base for J; bases not matched to a gene: 2. From germline, CDR1 is DFQATT and CDR2 SNEGSKA (reference sequence). The CDR3 consists of 14 residues.

The chain couples TRBV27 to TRBJ1-2; 8 positions agree with TRBD1. The length of the CDR3 is 13 residues. V lost 4 bases and J lost 6; bases outside the gene matches: 4. Germline loops: CDR1 MNHEY, CDR2 SMNVEV (reference sequence). The CDR3 nucleotides read TGTGCCAGCAGTTATCAGGGGGCCAATGGCTACACCTTC. Residues: CASSYQGANGYTF.

The rearrangement joins TRBV3-1 to TRBJ1-1; perhaps TRBD1 as D (6 bases). Deletions cut 1 base from V and 3 bases from J, with 18 bases between. This CDR3 region has 17 residues. Per the germline V gene, CDR1 is LGHDT and CDR2 is YNNKEL (reference sequence). The CDR3 region is CASSQAEIRGVYTEAFF. The CDR3 bases are TGTGCCAGCAGCCAAGCGGAGATCAGGGGAGTGTACACTGAAGCTTTCTTT.

This clonotype was recorded many times. V and J are TRBV7-9 and TRBJ2-5; 9 bases line up with TRBD2. The length of the CDR3 is 13 residues. With V trimmed by 4 bases and J by 5 bases, 2 bases remained unmatched. From germline, CDR1 is SEHNR and CDR2 FQNEAQ (reference sequence). CDR3 DNA: TGTGCCAGCAGCTCGACTAGCGGTGAGACCCAGTACTTC. This sequence encodes CASSSTSGETQYF.

This clonotype was seen ten or more times. This chain joins TRBV2 and TRBJ2-7, with D perhaps TRBD1 (6 bases). CDR1 and CDR2 (germline): SNHLY, FYNNEI. The CDR3 is 14 residues long. V lost 2 bases to trimming and J lost 3 bases, with 11 bases between them. CDR3 nucleotides: TGTGCCAGCAGTGAAATACAGGGTTACTACGAGCAGTACTTC. It specifies CASSEIQGYYEQYF.

The sample holds many counts of this clonotype. V usage is TRBV12-3 or TRBV12-4 and J usage is TRBJ2-1, with 10 positions matching TRBD2. The CDR3 totals 16 residues. Losses at the gene ends were 3 bases for V and 0 bases for J; bases not matched to a gene: 2. The CDR3 coding sequence is TGTGCCAGCAGTTTTCGGACTAGCGGCTCCTACAATGAGCAGTTCTTC. This codes for CASSFRTSGSYNEQFF.

The chain carries TRBV28 and TRBJ2-4; TRBD2 might be the D (5 bases). Trimming cost V 3 bases and J 7 bases, with 7 bases left between them. This CDR3 is 12 amino acids long. Germline V gene lookup returns CDR1 MDHEN and CDR2 SYDVKM. CDR3 DNA: TGTGCCAGCAGTTTCCCGGGGAACATTCAGTACTTC. This sequence encodes CASSFPGNIQYF.

The chain recombines TRBV3-1 with TRBJ2-2; TRBD1 matches 10 bases. Unmatched junction bases numbered 5, after V lost 6 bases and J lost 4 bases. Germline V gives CDR1 LGHDT, CDR2 YNNKEL (reference sequence). This CDR3 is built from 15 residues. The CDR3 coding sequence is TGTGCCAGCAGGATAAGACAGGGGGCCACCGGGGAGCTGTTTTTT. This gives the protein CASRIRQGATGELFF. The full variable domain, with the rest looked up from reference TRBV3-1 and TRBJ2-2, is DTAVSQTPKYLVTQMGNDKSIKCEQNLGHDTMYWYKQDSKKFLKIMFSYNNKELIINETVPNRFSPKSPDKAHLNLHINSLELGDSAVYFCASRIRQGATGELFFGEGSRLTVL.

The genes are TRBV6-1 and TRBJ2-3, with 7 bases matching TRBD2. CDR1 MNHNS and CDR2 SASEGT come from the germline V gene. The CDR3 sequence is 15 residues long. V dropped 2 bases and J dropped 4; count of bases not matched to a gene: 6. The CDR3 region is CASSETGGGADTQYF. For the CDR3, the DNA is TGTGCCAGCAGTGAAACGGGAGGAGGCGCAGATACGCAGTATTTT.

V and J are TRBV10-1 and TRBJ2-2; no definite D call. CDR1 and CDR2 (germline): WNHNN, SYGVQD (reference sequence). The CDR3 contains 13 residues. Trimming removed 3 bases at V and 3 bases at J, with 5 bases between. The CDR3 loop reads CASSDMDTGELFF. CDR3 nucleotide sequence: TGCGCCAGCAGTGATATGGACACCGGGGAGCTGTTTTTT.

There are many counts of this clonotype. The rearrangement links TRBV15 to TRBJ1-2, with D tentatively TRBD1 (6 bases). The CDR3 runs 13 residues. V was pared by 1 base and J by 7 bases, with 10 bases between. Germline loops: CDR1 LNHNV, CDR2 YYDKDF (reference sequence). For the CDR3, the DNA is TGTGCCACCAGCAGAGGACAGGAGGGTGGCTACACCTTC. Protein product: CATSRGQEGGYTF.

This clonotype occurred a few times. The genes are TRBV29-1 and TRBJ2-5; D not resolved. Germline CDR1 SQVTM, CDR2 ANQGSEA. CDR3 length equals 12 residues. With 4 bases removed from V and 5 bases from J, the gap between germline ends came to 11 bases. The CDR3 DNA sequence: TGCAGCGTTGTGGATTTTCGGGAGACCCAGTACTTC. It translates to CSVVDFRETQYF.

J is TRBJ2-3 and V is TRBV6-1, with 11 bases fitting TRBD2. Germline CDR1 and CDR2: MNHNS and SASEGT. This CDR3 is built from 16 residues. Losses at the gene ends were 6 bases for V and 2 bases for J; bases not matched to a gene: 7. The CDR3: CASRGASGGTTDTQYF. In nucleotides, the CDR3 is TGTGCCAGCAGGGGGGCTAGCGGGGGGACCACAGATACGCAGTATTTT.

The CDR3 reads CASRGTGGAEAQPQHF. Written as DNA, the CDR3 is TGTGCCAGCAGGGGAACAGGGGGCGCGGAGGCGCAGCCCCAGCATTTT. The chain couples TRBV6-1 to TRBJ1-5; 9 bases fit TRBD1. Germline V gene lookup returns CDR1 MNHNS and CDR2 SASEGT. The CDR3 sequence is 16 residues long. With 6 bases clipped from V and 7 bases from J, the junction kept 13 bases outside the gene matches.

The chain joins TRBV29-1 to TRBJ2-5; the match to TRBD1 covers 7 bases. CDR1 SQVTM and CDR2 ANQGSEA come from the germline V gene. The V and J ends lost 3 bases and 8 bases, in that order; junction bases with no gene match: 6. CDR3 length equals 12 residues. CDR3 protein: CSVERGPGTQYF. For the CDR3, the DNA is TGCAGCGTTGAGAGGGGGCCCGGCACCCAGTACTTC.

This chain connects TRBV5-5 to TRBJ1-2; D gene unclear. Germline V CDR1 and CDR2: SGHKS, YYEKEE (reference sequence). The CDR3 consists of 14 residues. V was clipped by 0 bases and J by 7 bases, with 13 bases between them. CDR3 DNA sequence: TGTGCCAGCAGCTTGGGCCCGTCCACACCTGGCTACACCTTC. It translates to CASSLGPSTPGYTF.

The V and J genes are TRBV6-2 or TRBV6-3 and TRBJ1-6; D not resolved. This CDR3 has 14 amino acids. V was shortened by 11 bases and J by 5 bases, with 16 bases between the two germline ends. The V gene's germline CDR1 is MNHEY and CDR2 SVGEGT. The CDR3 loop is CASHAGTDNSPLHF. CDR3 nucleotide sequence: TGTGCCTCCCACGCGGGAACCGATAATTCACCCCTCCACTTT.